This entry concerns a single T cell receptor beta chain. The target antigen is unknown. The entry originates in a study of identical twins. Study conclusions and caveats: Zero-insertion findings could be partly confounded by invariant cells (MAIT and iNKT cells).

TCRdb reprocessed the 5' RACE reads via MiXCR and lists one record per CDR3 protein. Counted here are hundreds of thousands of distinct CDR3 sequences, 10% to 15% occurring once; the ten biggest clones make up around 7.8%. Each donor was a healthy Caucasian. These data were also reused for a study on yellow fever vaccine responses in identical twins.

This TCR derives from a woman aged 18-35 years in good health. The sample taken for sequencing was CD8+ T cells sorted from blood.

The chain's CDR3 is CASSTGLAHNEQFF. CDR3 nucleotide sequence: TGTGCCAGCAGTACGGGACTAGCTCACAATGAGCAGTTCTTC. This chain joins TRBV28 and TRBJ2-1; 9 bases are shared with TRBD2. J gave up 5 bases and V 5 bases, and 4 bases lay outside the gene matches. This CDR3 spans 14 amino acids. Germline V CDR1 and CDR2: MDHEN, SYDVKM. The full variable domain, in which reference TRBV28 and TRBJ2-1 provide the parts outside the CDR3, is DVKVTQSSRYLVKRTGEKVFLECVQDMDHENMFWYRQDPGLGLRLIYFSYDVKMKEKGDIPEGYSVSREKKERFSLILESASTNQTSMYLCASSTGLAHNEQFFGPGTRLTVL.